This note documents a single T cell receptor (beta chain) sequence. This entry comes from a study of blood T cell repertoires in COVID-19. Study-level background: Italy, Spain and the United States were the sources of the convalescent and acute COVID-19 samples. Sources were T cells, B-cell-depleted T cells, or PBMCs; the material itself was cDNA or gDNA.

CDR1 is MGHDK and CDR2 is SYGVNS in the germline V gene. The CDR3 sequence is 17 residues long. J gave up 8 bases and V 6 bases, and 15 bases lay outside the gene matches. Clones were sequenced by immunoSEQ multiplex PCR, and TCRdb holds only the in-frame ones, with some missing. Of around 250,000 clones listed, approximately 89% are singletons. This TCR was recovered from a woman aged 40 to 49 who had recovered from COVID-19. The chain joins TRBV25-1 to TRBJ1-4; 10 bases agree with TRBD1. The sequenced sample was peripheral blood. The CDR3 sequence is CASRGQGDLSTTEKLFF. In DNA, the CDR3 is TGTGCCAGCAGAGGACAGGGGGACCTTTCGACTACAGAAAAACTGTTTTTT.